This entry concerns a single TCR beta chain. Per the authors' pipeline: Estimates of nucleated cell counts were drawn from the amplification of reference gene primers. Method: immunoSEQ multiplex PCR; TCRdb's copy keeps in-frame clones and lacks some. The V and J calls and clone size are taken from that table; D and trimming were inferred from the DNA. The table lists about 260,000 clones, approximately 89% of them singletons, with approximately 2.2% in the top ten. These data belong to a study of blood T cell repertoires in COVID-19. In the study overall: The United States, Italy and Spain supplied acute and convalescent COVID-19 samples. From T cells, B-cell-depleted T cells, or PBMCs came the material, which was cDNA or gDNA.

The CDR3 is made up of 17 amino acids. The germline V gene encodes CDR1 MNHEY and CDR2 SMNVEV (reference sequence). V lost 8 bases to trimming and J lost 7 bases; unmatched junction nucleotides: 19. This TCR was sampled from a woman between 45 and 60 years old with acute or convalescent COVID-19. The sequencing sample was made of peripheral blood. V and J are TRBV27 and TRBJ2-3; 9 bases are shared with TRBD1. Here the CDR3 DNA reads TGTGCCAGCCGAGGAGCCGAGGGACAGGGACAATCTCATACGCAGTATTTT. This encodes CASRGAEGQGQSHTQYF.